One T cell receptor (beta chain) is described in this entry. Its antigen is unidentified. The data are from a study of identifying expanded T cells in peripheral blood. Collection occurred without any documented infections or immune events in donors. Whole-study results and caveats: Clone count variance between roughly 2-week samples rose with total template count.

The CDR3 contains 16 residues. Trimming removed 4 bases from V and 4 bases from J; junction bases left unmatched: 8. Germline V gives CDR1 SEHNR, CDR2 FQNEAQ (reference sequence). Profiled with immunoSEQ multiplex PCR; TCRdb holds only in-frame clones, not every one. The sample has some 78,000 clones; roughly 84% are singletons. Sequenced: blood. This chain connects TRBV7-9 to TRBJ2-2; TRBD1 matches 8 bases. This receptor was taken from a person between 18 and 75 years old in good health. The CDR3 spells CASSSRDRNSTGELFF. CDR3 bases: TGTGCCAGCAGCTCCCGGGACAGGAACAGCACCGGGGAGCTGTTTTTT.